The rows below give T cell receptor beta chains drawn from one sample of a study of CD8+ T cells in alopecia areata. Libraries were prepared by immunoSEQ multiplex PCR; TCRdb keeps only in-frame clonotypes and omits some of them. The table records some 190,000 clones, roughly 46% of them present only once. The sample consisted of CD8+ T cells sorted from blood, taken around week 52, from a patient treated with tofacitinib. Every receptor here comes from a human donor with alopecia areata. The CDR3 runs from the conserved cysteine through the conserved F or W. A D gene is named only where the DNA matches it firmly. For some rows the clone size is stated as once, few or many, or as a class when expanded; others skip it.

d_gene | j_gene | abundance | v_gene | len | CDR3aa | CDR3nt
. | TRBJ2-1 | . | TRBV27 | 13 | CASSLSYHNEQFF | TGTGCCAGCAGTTTATCGTATCACAATGAGCAGTTCTTC
. | TRBJ2-7 | once | TRBV30 | 15 | CAWMGSRDGTYEQYF | TGTGCCTGGATGGGATCCCGGGACGGAACCTACGAGCAGTACTTC
TRBD1 | TRBJ1-5 | few | TRBV12-5 | 14 | CASGWTGYNQPQHF | TGTGCTAGTGGATGGACAGGGTACAATCAGCCCCAGCATTTT
. | TRBJ2-1 | . | TRBV5-1 | 13 | CASSPPLNNEQFF | TGCGCCAGCAGCCCCCCTTTGAACAATGAGCAGTTCTTC
TRBD2 | TRBJ2-5 | few | TRBV7-9 | 17 | CASSLEGAGSIQETQYF | TGTGCCAGCAGCTTAGAGGGAGCGGGGAGCATCCAAGAGACCCAGTACTTC
. | TRBJ2-1 | . | TRBV2 | 11 | CASLYYNEQFF | TGTGCCAGCCTGTATTACAATGAGCAGTTCTTC
. | TRBJ2-5 | . | TRBV7-2 | 16 | CASSLGPGGAQETQYF | TGTGCCAGCAGCTTAGGACCTGGGGGGGCCCAAGAGACCCAGTACTTC
. | TRBJ2-7 | . | TRBV29-1 | 12 | CSVDTSTYEQYF | TGCAGCGTTGATACCTCCACCTACGAGCAGTACTTC
. | TRBJ2-3 | . | TRBV2 | 13 | CASRTRNTDTQYF | TGTGCCAGCAGGACGAGAAACACAGATACGCAGTATTTT
. | TRBJ2-5 | . | TRBV5-1 | 12 | CASSLELETQYF | TGCGCCAGCAGCTTGGAATTAGAGACCCAGTACTTC
. | TRBJ2-7 | . | TRBV30 | 12 | CALAGSSYEQYF | TGTGCCTTGGCCGGGAGCTCCTACGAGCAGTACTTC
. | TRBJ1-2 | . | TRBV30 | 12 | CAWTPTGSGYTF | TGTGCCTGGACCCCTACAGGGAGCGGCTACACCTTC
TRBD1 | TRBJ2-1 | . | TRBV30 | 13 | CAWSATGINEQFF | TGTGCCTGGAGTGCGACAGGGATCAATGAGCAGTTCTTC
. | TRBJ2-2 | . | TRBV7-9 | 12 | CASPRGPGELFF | TGTGCCAGCCCCAGGGGACCCGGGGAGCTGTTTTTT
. | TRBJ2-1 | once | TRBV2 | 12 | CASSPDGNEQFF | TGTGCCAGCAGTCCGGACGGGAATGAGCAGTTCTTC
. | TRBJ2-3 | few | TRBV2 | 15 | CASSQFSPTVNTQYF | TGTGCCAGCAGTCAATTTAGCCCGACAGTCAATACGCAGTATTTT
. | TRBJ1-6 | . | TRBV7-3 | 15 | CASSLSIGVNSPLHF | TGTGCCAGCAGCCTCTCCATCGGGGTCAATTCACCCCTCCACTTT
. | TRBJ1-2 | . | TRBV6-5 | 14 | CASSYSGGNYGYTF | TGTGCCAGCAGTTACTCAGGGGGGAACTATGGCTACACCTTC
. | TRBJ1-1 | . | TRBV2 | 12 | CASSAGDTEAFF | TGTGCCAGCAGTGCGGGGGACACTGAAGCTTTCTTT
. | TRBJ1-1 | . | TRBV30 | 14 | CAWSVGLQNTEAFF | TGTGCCTGGAGTGTGGGATTACAGAACACTGAAGCTTTCTTT
. | TRBJ2-2 | few | TRBV25-1 | 14 | CASSETGSTGELFF | TGTGCCAGCAGTGAAACGGGAAGCACCGGGGAGCTGTTTTTT
TRBD1 | TRBJ1-6 | few | TRBV18 | 16 | CASSSDGQGAWSPLHF | TGTGCCAGCTCTAGCGACGGACAGGGGGCATGGTCACCCCTCCACTTT
TRBD2 | TRBJ2-3 | many | TRBV6-4 | 14 | CASSETSGTDTQYF | TGTGCCAGCAGTGAGACTAGCGGCACAGATACGCAGTATTTT
. | TRBJ1-2 | . | TRBV30 | 13 | CAWSGEDGYGYTF | TGTGCCTGGAGTGGGGAGGACGGCTATGGCTACACCTTC
. | TRBJ2-7 | once | TRBV6-6 | 13 | CASSYVRSYEQYF | TGTGCCAGCAGTTACGTCAGGTCCTACGAGCAGTACTTC
. | TRBJ1-6 | once | TRBV6-5 | 15 | CASSYSIGVDSPLHF | TGTGCCAGCAGTTACTCGATAGGGGTAGATTCACCCCTCCACTTT
. | TRBJ2-5 | . | TRBV30 | 13 | CASLGGFGETQYF | TGTGCCTCCTTAGGGGGATTTGGAGAGACCCAGTACTTC
TRBD1 | TRBJ1-6 | . | TRBV27 | 13 | CASSPTDRAPLHF | TGTGCCAGCAGTCCGACCGACAGGGCACCCCTCCACTTT
. | TRBJ2-5 | . | TRBV6-5 | 11 | CASSPGVTQYF | TGTGCCAGCAGTCCCGGGGTGACCCAGTACTTC
. | TRBJ1-1 | few | TRBV30 | 13 | CAWSEGMNTEAFF | TGTGCCTGGAGTGAGGGTATGAACACTGAAGCTTTCTTT
. | TRBJ1-5 | . | TRBV7-8 | 15 | CASSFAGTSNQPQHF | TGTGCCAGCAGCTTCGCCGGGACCAGCAATCAGCCCCAGCATTTT
. | TRBJ1-6 | . | TRBV5-1 | 17 | CASSLAGGPINNPPLHF | TGCGCCAGCAGCCTGGCGGGTGGACCTATAAATAATCCACCCCTCCACTTT
. | TRBJ2-3 | few | TRBV7-2 | 13 | CASSFASPDTQYF | TGTGCCAGCAGCTTCGCGTCCCCAGATACGCAGTATTTT
. | TRBJ1-1 | . | TRBV5-4 | 13 | CASSDLGPTEAFF | TGTGCCAGCAGCGATTTAGGGCCCACTGAAGCTTTCTTT
TRBD1 | TRBJ2-7 | . | TRBV29-1 | 12 | CSVPGQGYEQYF | TGCAGCGTGCCGGGACAGGGTTACGAGCAGTACTTC
. | TRBJ1-2 | . | TRBV5-6 | 14 | CASSSEGEDYGYTF | TGTGCCAGCAGCTCCGAGGGGGAGGACTATGGCTACACCTTC
. | TRBJ1-1 | . | TRBV25-1 | 13 | CASSGGPGDEAFF | TGTGCCAGCAGTGGGGGACCCGGGGACGAAGCTTTCTTT
. | TRBJ2-7 | . | TRBV6-9 | 13 | CASVAVTFYEQYF | TGTGCCAGCGTGGCAGTCACCTTCTACGAGCAGTACTTC
. | TRBJ2-7 | few | TRBV29-1 | 15 | CSAAISPENIDEQYF | TGCAGCGCCGCAATAAGTCCGGAGAATATCGACGAGCAGTACTTC
. | TRBJ1-5 | . | TRBV30 | 14 | CAWSGLGGNQPQHF | TGTGCCTGGAGTGGTTTGGGTGGCAATCAGCCCCAGCATTTT
. | TRBJ1-1 | . | TRBV27 | 15 | CASIDRSRGNTEAFF | TGTGCCAGCATCGACAGGTCCAGGGGAAACACTGAAGCTTTCTTT
TRBD1 | TRBJ2-1 | . | TRBV29-1 | 14 | CSVSGTGSYNEQFF | TGCAGCGTATCCGGGACAGGGTCCTACAATGAGCAGTTCTTC
. | TRBJ1-6 | . | TRBV25-1 | 14 | CASSAWEGGEPLHF | TGTGCCAGCAGTGCATGGGAAGGGGGAGAGCCCCTCCACTTT
TRBD1 | TRBJ2-2 | few | TRBV13 | 15 | CASSLKTGFTGELFF | TGTGCCAGCAGCTTAAAGACAGGGTTTACCGGGGAGCTGTTTTTT
. | TRBJ1-1 | few | TRBV19 | 15 | CASSPYEEENTEAFF | TGTGCCAGTAGTCCGTATGAAGAAGAGAACACTGAAGCTTTCTTT
. | TRBJ2-3 | . | TRBV2 | 15 | CASSPEGTITDTQYF | TGTGCCAGCAGTCCCGAGGGGACAATCACAGATACGCAGTATTTT
. | TRBJ2-6 | . | TRBV7-9 | 16 | CASSRILGTGANVLTF | TGTGCCAGCAGCCGAATACTAGGGACTGGGGCCAACGTCCTGACTTTC
TRBD1 | TRBJ2-1 | . | TRBV30 | 14 | CAWDTGQGPFEQFF | TGTGCCTGGGATACCGGACAGGGGCCTTTTGAGCAGTTCTTC
. | TRBJ1-1 | few | TRBV30 | 13 | CAWDDTKNTEAFF | TGTGCCTGGGACGACACTAAGAACACTGAAGCTTTCTTT
. | TRBJ1-1 | . | TRBV2 | 15 | CASSVGTHMNTEAFF | TGTGCCAGCAGTGTTGGGACGCACATGAACACTGAAGCTTTCTTT
. | TRBJ2-3 | . | TRBV2 | 8 | CASTTQYF | TGTGCCAGCACTACGCAGTATTTT